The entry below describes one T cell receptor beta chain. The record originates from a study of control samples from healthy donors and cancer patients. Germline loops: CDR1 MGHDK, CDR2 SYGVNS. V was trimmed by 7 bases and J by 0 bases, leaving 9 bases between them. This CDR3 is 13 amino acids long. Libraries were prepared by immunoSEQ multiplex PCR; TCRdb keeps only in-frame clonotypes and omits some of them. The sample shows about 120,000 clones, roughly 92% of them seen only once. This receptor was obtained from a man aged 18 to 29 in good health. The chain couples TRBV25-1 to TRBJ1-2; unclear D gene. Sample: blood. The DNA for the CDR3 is TGTGCCAGCATGAGATCACCTAACTATGGCTACACCTTC. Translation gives CASMRSPNYGYTF.